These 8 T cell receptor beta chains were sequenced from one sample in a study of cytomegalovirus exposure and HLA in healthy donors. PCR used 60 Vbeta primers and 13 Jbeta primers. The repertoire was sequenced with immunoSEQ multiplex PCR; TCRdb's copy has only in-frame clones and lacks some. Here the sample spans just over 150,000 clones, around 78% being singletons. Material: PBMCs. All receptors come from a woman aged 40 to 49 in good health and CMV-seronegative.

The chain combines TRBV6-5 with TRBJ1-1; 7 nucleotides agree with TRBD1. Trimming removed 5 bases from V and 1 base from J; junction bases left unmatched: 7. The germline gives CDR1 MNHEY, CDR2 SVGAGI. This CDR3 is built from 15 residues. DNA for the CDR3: TGTGCCAGCAGTAGGACTCGGACAGGGAACACTGAAGCTTTCTTT. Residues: CASSRTRTGNTEAFF.

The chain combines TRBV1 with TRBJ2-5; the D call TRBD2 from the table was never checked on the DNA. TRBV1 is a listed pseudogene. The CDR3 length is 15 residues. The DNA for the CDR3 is TGCACCAGCAGCCAAGATGTGCGGGAGCAAGAGACCCAGTACTTC. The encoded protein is CTSSQDVREQETQYF.

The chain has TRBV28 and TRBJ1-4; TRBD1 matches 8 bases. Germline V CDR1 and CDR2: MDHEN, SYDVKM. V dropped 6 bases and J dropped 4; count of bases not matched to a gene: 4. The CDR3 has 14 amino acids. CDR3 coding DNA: TGTGCCAGCAGCCTGGGACAGGATAATGAAAAACTGTTTTTT. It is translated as CASSLGQDNEKLFF. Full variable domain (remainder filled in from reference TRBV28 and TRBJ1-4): DVKVTQSSRYLVKRTGEKVFLECVQDMDHENMFWYRQDPGLGLRLIYFSYDVKMKEKGDIPEGYSVSREKKERFSLILESASTNQTSMYLCASSLGQDNEKLFFGSGTQLSVL.

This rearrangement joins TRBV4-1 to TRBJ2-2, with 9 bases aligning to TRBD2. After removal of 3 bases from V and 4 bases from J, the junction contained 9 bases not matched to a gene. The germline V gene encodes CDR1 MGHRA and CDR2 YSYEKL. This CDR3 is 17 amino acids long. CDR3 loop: CASSHPLSGGSTGELFF. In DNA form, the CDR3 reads TGCGCCAGCAGCCATCCCCTGAGCGGGGGGTCCACCGGGGAGCTGTTTTTT.

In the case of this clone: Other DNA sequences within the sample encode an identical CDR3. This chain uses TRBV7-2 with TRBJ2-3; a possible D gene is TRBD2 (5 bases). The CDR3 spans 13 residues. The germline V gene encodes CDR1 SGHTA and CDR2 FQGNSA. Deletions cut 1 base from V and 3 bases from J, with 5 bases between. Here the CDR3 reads CASSLGGTDTQYF. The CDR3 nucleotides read TGTGCCAGCAGCTTAGGAGGGACAGATACGCAGTATTTT.

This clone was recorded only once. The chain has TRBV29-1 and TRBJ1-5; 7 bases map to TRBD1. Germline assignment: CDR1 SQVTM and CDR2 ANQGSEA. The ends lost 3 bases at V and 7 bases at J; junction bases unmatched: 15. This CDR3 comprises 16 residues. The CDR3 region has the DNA TGCAGCGTTGAGTTGGCAGGGGGAAGTTCGGGGCAGCCCCAGCATTTT. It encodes CSVELAGGSSGQPQHF.

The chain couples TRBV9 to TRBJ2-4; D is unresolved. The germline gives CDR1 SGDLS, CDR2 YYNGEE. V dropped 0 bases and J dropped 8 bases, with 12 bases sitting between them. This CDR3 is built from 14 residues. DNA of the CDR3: TGTGCCAGCAGCGTAGCGGCCACTGCGGACATTCAGTACTTC. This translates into CASSVAATADIQYF. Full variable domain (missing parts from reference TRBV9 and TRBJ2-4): DSGVTQTPKHLITATGQRVTLRCSPRSGDLSVYWYQQSLDQGLQFLIQYYNGEERAKGNILERFSAQQFPDLHSELNLSSLELGDSALYFCASSVAATADIQYFGAGTRLSVL.

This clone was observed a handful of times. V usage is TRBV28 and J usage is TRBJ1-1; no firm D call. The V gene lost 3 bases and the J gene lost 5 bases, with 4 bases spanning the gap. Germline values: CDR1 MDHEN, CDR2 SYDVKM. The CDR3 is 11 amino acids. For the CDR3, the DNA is TGTGCCAGCAGTTTTATTACTGAAGCTTTCTTT. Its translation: CASSFITEAFF. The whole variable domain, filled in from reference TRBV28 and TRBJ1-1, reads DVKVTQSSRYLVKRTGEKVFLECVQDMDHENMFWYRQDPGLGLRLIYFSYDVKMKEKGDIPEGYSVSREKKERFSLILESASTNQTSMYLCASSFITEAFFGQGTRLTVV.